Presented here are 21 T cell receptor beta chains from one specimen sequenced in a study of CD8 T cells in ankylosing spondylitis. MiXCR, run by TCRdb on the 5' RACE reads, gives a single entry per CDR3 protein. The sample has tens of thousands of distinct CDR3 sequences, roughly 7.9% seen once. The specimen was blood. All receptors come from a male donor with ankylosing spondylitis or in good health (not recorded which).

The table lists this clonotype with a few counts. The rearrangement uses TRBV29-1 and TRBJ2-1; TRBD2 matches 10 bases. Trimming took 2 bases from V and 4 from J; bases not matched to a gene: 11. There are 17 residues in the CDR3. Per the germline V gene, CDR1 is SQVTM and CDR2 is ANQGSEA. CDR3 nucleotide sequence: TGCAGCGTTGAAAGTCCTAGCGGGGGTAGGGGTTACAATGAGCAGTTCTTC. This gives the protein CSVESPSGGRGYNEQFF.

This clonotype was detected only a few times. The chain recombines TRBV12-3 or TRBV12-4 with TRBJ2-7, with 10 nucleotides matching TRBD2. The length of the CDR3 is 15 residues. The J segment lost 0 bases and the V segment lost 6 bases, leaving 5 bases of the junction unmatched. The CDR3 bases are TGTGCCAGCAGGTTGACTAGCGGGCGCTCCTACGAGCAGTACTTC. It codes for CASRLTSGRSYEQYF.

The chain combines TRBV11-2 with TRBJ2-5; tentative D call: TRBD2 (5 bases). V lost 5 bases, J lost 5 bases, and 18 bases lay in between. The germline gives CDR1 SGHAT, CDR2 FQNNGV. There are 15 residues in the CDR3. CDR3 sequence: CASSPLDGSGETQYF. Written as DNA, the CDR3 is TGTGCCAGCAGCCCACTAGACGGGTCCGGGGAGACCCAGTACTTC.

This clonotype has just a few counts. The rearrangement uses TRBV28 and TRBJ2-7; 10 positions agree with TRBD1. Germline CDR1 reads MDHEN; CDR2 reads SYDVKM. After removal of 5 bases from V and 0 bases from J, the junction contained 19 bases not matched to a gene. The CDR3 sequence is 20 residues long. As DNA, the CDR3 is TGTGCCAGCAGTCTCCCGGGACAGGGGAACATCTGGACTACCTCCTACGAGCAGTACTTC. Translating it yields CASSLPGQGNIWTTSYEQYF.

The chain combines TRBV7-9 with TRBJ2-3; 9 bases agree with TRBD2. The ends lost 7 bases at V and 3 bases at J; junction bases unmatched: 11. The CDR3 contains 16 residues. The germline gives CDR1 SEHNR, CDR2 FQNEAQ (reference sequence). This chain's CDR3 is CASIRQGSGRTDTQYF. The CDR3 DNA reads TGTGCCAGCATCCGACAAGGGAGCGGGAGGACAGATACGCAGTATTTT.

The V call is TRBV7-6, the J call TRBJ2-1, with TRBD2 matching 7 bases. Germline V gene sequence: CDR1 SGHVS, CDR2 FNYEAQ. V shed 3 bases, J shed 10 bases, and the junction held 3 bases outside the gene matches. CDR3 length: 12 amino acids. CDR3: CASSFTSEEQFF. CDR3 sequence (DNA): TGTGCCAGCAGCTTTACTAGCGAGGAGCAGTTCTTC.

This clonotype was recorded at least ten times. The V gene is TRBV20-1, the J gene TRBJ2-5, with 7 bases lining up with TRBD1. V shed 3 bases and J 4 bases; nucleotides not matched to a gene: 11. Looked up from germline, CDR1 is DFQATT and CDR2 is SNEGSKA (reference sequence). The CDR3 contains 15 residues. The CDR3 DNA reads TGCAGTGCTAGGGTTTCAGGGGGATCGAGAGAGACCCAGTACTTC. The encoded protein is CSARVSGGSRETQYF.

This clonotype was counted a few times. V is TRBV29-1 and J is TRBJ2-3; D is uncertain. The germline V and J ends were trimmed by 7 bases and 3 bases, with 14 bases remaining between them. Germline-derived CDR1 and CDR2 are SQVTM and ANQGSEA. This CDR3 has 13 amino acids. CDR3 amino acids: CSASVEGTDTQYF. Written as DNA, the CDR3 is TGCAGCGCATCCGTGGAAGGGACAGATACGCAGTATTTT.

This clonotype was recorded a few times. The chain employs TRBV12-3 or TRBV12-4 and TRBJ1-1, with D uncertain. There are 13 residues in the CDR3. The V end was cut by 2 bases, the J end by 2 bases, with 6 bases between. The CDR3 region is CASSLSLNTEAFF. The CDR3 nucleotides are TGTGCCAGCAGTTTAAGCCTTAACACTGAAGCTTTCTTT.

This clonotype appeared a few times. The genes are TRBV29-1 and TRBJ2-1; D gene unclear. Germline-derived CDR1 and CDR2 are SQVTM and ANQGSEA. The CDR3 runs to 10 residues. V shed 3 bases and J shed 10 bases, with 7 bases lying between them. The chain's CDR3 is CSVDAYEQFF. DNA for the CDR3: TGCAGCGTTGATGCCTACGAGCAGTTCTTC.

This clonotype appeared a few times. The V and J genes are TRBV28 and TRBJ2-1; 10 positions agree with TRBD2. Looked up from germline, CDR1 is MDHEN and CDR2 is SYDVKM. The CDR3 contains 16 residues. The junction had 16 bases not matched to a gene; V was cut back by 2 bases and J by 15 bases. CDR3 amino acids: CASSLPPTSGTRIRFF. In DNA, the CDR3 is TGTGCCAGCAGTTTACCCCCTACTAGCGGGACGCGGATCAGGTTCTTC. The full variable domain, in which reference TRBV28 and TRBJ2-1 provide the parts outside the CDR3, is DVKVTQSSRYLVKRTGEKVFLECVQDMDHENMFWYRQDPGLGLRLIYFSYDVKMKEKGDIPEGYSVSREKKERFSLILESASTNQTSMYLCASSLPPTSGTRIRFFGPGTRLTVL.

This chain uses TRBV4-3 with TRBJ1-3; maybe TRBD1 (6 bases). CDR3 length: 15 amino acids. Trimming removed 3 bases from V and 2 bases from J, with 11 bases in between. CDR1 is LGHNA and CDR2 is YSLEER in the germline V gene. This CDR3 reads CASSQGRDTGNTIYF. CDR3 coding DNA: TGCGCCAGCAGCCAGGGGCGGGACACTGGAAACACCATATATTTT.

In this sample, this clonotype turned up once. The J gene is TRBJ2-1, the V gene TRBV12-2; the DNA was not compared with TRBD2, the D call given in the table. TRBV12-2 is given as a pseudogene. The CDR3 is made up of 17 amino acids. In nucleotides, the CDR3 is TGTGCAAGTCGTCGACTCCCGACTAGCGGGAGTACAGATGAGCAGTTCTTC. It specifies CASRRLPTSGSTDEQFF.

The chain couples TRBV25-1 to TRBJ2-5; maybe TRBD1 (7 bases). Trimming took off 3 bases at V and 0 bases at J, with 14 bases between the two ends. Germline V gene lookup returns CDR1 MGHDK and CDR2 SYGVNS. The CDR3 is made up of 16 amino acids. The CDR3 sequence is CASSEGGRGYQETQYF. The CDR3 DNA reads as TGTGCCAGCAGTGAGGGGGGCAGGGGGTACCAAGAGACCCAGTACTTC.

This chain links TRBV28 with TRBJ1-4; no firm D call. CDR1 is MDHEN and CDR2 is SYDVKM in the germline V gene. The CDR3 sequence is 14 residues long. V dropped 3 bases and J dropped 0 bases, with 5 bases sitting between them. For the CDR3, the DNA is TGTGCCAGCAGTTTGGTGACAACTAATGAAAAACTGTTTTTT. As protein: CASSLVTTNEKLFF.

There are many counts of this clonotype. The CDR3 nucleotides are TGTGCCAGCAGCCCGACAGGGTTCCCCGAGCAGTTCTTC. Residues: CASSPTGFPEQFF. This chain connects TRBV5-6 to TRBJ2-1; TRBD1 matches 7 bases. V shed 4 bases and J 10 bases; nucleotides not matched to a gene: 8. From germline, CDR1 is SGHDT and CDR2 YYEEEE. The CDR3 is 13 residues long. Based on the CDR3 plus reference TRBV5-6 and TRBJ2-1, the full variable domain is DAGVTQSPTHLIKTRGQQVTLRCSPKSGHDTVSWYQQALGQGPQFIFQYYEEEERQRGNFPDRFSGHQFPNYSSELNVNALLLGDSALYLCASSPTGFPEQFFGPGTRLTVL.

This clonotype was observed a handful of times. CDR3 DNA sequence: TGTGCCAGCAGCAATCAGGGGAGCTCCTACAATGAGCAGTTCTTC. This gives the protein CASSNQGSSYNEQFF. J is TRBJ2-1 and V is TRBV28, with a tentative D call TRBD1 (6 bases). The ends were cut back, 6 bases at V and 0 bases at J, with 12 bases in the middle. Germline V CDR1 and CDR2: MDHEN, SYDVKM. CDR3 length: 15 amino acids. Full variable domain (remainder filled in from reference TRBV28 and TRBJ2-1): DVKVTQSSRYLVKRTGEKVFLECVQDMDHENMFWYRQDPGLGLRLIYFSYDVKMKEKGDIPEGYSVSREKKERFSLILESASTNQTSMYLCASSNQGSSYNEQFFGPGTRLTVL.

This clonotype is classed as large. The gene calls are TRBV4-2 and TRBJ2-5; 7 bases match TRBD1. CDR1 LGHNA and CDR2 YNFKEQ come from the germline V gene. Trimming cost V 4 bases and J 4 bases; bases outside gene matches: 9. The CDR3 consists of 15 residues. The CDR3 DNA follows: TGTGCCAGCAGCCGGGACAGTTCCCCGGGAGAGACCCAGTACTTC. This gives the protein CASSRDSSPGETQYF.

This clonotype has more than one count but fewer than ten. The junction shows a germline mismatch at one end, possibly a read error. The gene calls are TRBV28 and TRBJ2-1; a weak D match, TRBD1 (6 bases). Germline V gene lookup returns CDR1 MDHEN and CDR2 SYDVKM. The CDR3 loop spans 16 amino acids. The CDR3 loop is CASRRQANPPYNEQFF. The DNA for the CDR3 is TGTGCCAGCAGACGACAGGCGAATCCCCCCTACAATGAACAGTTCTTC.

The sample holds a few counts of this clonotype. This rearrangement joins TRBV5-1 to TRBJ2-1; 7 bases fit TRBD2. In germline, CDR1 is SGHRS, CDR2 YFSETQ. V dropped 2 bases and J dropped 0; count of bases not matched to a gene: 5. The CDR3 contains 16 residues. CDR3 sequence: CASSFTSASSYNEQFF. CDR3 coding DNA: TGCGCCAGCAGCTTTACTAGCGCCAGCTCCTACAATGAGCAGTTCTTC.

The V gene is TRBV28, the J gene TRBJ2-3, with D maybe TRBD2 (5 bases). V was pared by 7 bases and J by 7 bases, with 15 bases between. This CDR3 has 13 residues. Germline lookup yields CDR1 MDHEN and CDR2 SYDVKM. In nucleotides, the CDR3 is TGTGCCAGCACGGGATCTCCCACGTATACGCAGTATTTT. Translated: CASTGSPTYTQYF.